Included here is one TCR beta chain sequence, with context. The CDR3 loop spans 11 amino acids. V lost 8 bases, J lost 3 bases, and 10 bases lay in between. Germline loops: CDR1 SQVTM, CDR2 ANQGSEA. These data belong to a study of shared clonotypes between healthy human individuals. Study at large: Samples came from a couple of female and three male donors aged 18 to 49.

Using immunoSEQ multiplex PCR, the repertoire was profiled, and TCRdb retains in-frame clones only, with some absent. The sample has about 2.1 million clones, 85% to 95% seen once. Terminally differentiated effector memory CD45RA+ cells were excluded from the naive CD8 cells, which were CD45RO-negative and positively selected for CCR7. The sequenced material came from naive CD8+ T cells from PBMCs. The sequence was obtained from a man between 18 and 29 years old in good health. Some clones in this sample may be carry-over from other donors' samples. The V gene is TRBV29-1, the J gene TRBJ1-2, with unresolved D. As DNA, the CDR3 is TGCAGCATTGCGCATGACTATGGCTACACCTTC. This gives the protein CSIAHDYGYTF.